Reported below is one T cell receptor (beta chain). Its specificity is unknown. The sample carries other DNA sequences with the same CDR3. These data originate in a study of graft-versus-host responses after intestinal transplantation. Study-wide context: Every recipient had anti-thymocyte globulin induction and approximately 3 years of tacrolimus plus steroids. Overall study results and limits: Those patients showing graft-donor T cell macrochimerism displayed high graft-versus-host to host-versus-graft clonal ratios in allografts.

This CDR3 comprises 13 residues. The germline V gene has CDR1 MNHNS and CDR2 SASEGT. With V trimmed by 7 bases and J by 7 bases, 9 bases remained unmatched. The repertoire was sequenced with immunoSEQ multiplex PCR; TCRdb's copy has only in-frame clones and lacks some. The repertoire has approximately 86,000 clones, 91% of them found once; the top ten carry 0.1%. The sequences come from unstimulated CD4+ T cells sorted from spleen or lymph node cells, collected before intestinal transplant. The receptor was derived from a human donor who received an intestinal transplant. The chain links TRBV6-1 to TRBJ2-7; 8 positions agree with TRBD1. CDR3 region: CASTGQGAREQYF. CDR3 bases: TGTGCCAGCACGGGGCAGGGGGCGCGGGAGCAGTACTTC.